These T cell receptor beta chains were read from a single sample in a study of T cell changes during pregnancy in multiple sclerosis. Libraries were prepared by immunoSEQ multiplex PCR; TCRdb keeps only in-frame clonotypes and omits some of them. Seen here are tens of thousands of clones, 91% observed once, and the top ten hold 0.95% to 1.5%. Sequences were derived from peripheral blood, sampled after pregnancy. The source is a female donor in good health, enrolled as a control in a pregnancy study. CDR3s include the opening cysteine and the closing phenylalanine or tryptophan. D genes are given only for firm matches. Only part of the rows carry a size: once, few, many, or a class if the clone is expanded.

CASGLLNRGLNTEAFF,TGTGCTAGTGGTTTGCTCAACAGGGGACTCAACACTGAAGCTTTCTTT,.,16,TRBV12-5,TRBJ1-1,TRBD1
CASSYGPGDNNEQFF,TGTGCCAGCAGTTACGGTCCAGGGGATAACAATGAGCAGTTCTTC,once,15,TRBV6-5,TRBJ2-1,.
CASSLLAGGLQETQYF,TGCGCCAGCAGCCTATTAGCGGGAGGGCTCCAAGAGACCCAGTACTTC,.,16,TRBV5-1,TRBJ2-5,TRBD2
CASSTYTRKAFF,TGTGCCAGCAGCACATATACACGTAAAGCTTTCTTT,.,12,TRBV28,TRBJ1-1,.
CASSLDGSGGASYNEQFF,TGCGCCAGCAGCTTGGACGGGAGCGGGGGGGCGTCCTACAATGAGCAGTTCTTC,once,18,TRBV5-1,TRBJ2-1,TRBD2
CASSSTGTNYGYTF,TGTGCCAGCAGTTCGACGGGAACTAACTATGGCTACACCTTC,once,14,TRBV6-6,TRBJ1-2,.
CASSLADGGYQPQHF,TGTGCCAGCAGCTTGGCCGATGGGGGGTATCAGCCCCAGCATTTT,.,15,TRBV5-5,TRBJ1-5,.
CASSLTGPYEQYF,TGTGCCAGCAGTTTAACAGGGCCCTACGAGCAGTACTTC,.,13,TRBV6-5,TRBJ2-7,.
CASRPLSAGGQPQHF,TGTGCCAGTAGACCCCTAAGCGCAGGGGGCCAGCCCCAGCATTTT,few,15,TRBV19,TRBJ1-5,TRBD1
CASSNHARVSYGYTF,TGTGCCAGCAGCAATCATGCCAGGGTATCTTATGGCTACACCTTC,.,15,TRBV21-1,TRBJ1-2,.
CASSGRDRGNQPQHF,TGTGCCAGCAGTGGTAGGGACAGAGGGAATCAGCCCCAGCATTTT,.,15,TRBV6-1,TRBJ1-5,TRBD1
CASNSPGQGKSPLHF,TGTGCCAGCAATTCGCCGGGACAGGGCAAATCACCCCTCCACTTT,.,15,TRBV11-2,TRBJ1-6,TRBD1
CASRGTGTNYGYTF,TGTGCCAGCAGGGGGACAGGCACTAACTATGGCTACACCTTC,once,14,TRBV5-6,TRBJ1-2,TRBD1
CSASPREQFF,TGCAGTGCTAGTCCCCGGGAGCAGTTCTTC,.,10,TRBV20-1,TRBJ2-1,.
CASSFAGTSGETQYF,TGTGCCAGCAGCTTTGCCGGGACTAGCGGGGAGACCCAGTACTTC,.,15,TRBV11-2,TRBJ2-5,TRBD2
CSLLSGTRRNEQFF,TGCAGCCTACTTTCGGGGACTAGGAGAAATGAGCAGTTCTTC,.,14,TRBV29-1,TRBJ2-1,TRBD2
CATSRPPAYEQYF,TGTGCCACCAGCAGGCCGCCAGCCTACGAGCAGTACTTC,.,13,TRBV15,TRBJ2-7,.
CASSATGQLNTEAFF,TGTGCCAGCAGCGCTACGGGACAGCTGAACACTGAAGCTTTCTTT,.,15,TRBV9,TRBJ1-1,TRBD1
CASSYSFSSGAYEQYF,TGTGCCAGCAGTTACTCATTCTCTAGCGGCGCTTACGAGCAGTACTTC,.,16,TRBV6-5,TRBJ2-7,TRBD2
CASSESRGSVEKLFF,TGTGCCAGCAGTGAATCCCGGGGGTCGGTTGAAAAACTGTTTTTT,.,15,TRBV25-1,TRBJ1-4,.
CASSWGGTEAFF,TGTGCCAGCAGTTGGGGCGGCACTGAAGCTTTCTTT,.,12,TRBV6-6,TRBJ1-1,.
CASSEGQGNQLLRTEAFF,TGTGCCAGCAGTGAAGGACAGGGGAATCAACTCCTGAGGACTGAAGCTTTCTTT,.,18,TRBV6-1,TRBJ1-1,TRBD1
CASRADSSYNEQFF,TGCGCCAGCAGGGCGGACAGCTCCTACAATGAGCAGTTCTTC,.,14,TRBV5-1,TRBJ2-1,.
CASSLTGMAMNTEAFF,TGTGCCAGCAGCTTGACAGGGATGGCCATGAACACTGAAGCTTTCTTT,.,16,TRBV7-2,TRBJ1-1,TRBD1
CASSPGAADTEAFF,TGTGCCAGCTCACCAGGGGCCGCCGACACTGAAGCTTTCTTT,.,14,TRBV18,TRBJ1-1,.
CASSHPRTLSTDTQYF,TGTGCCAGCAGCCACCCCCGGACACTAAGCACAGATACGCAGTATTTT,.,16,TRBV7-8,TRBJ2-3,.
CASTPRSTGEVPQHF,TGTGCCAGCACCCCCCGGTCGACAGGTGAGGTTCCCCAGCATTTT,.,15,TRBV27,TRBJ1-5,.
CASSYNGGGRDTQYF,TGTGCCAGCAGTTACAACGGCGGGGGGCGAGATACGCAGTATTTT,.,15,TRBV6-6,TRBJ2-3,TRBD2
CASSQEQVGTEAFF,TGTGCCAGCAGCCAAGAACAGGTCGGCACTGAAGCTTTCTTT,once,14,TRBV14,TRBJ1-1,.
CASSAGTVFSPLHF,TGTGCCAGCAGTGCCGGGACAGTCTTTTCACCCCTCCACTTT,few,14,TRBV27,TRBJ1-6,TRBD1
CASSIPSAARSPLHF,TGTGCCAGTAGTATTCCGAGCGCGGCGAGATCACCCCTCCACTTT,.,15,TRBV19,TRBJ1-6,.
CASSLTLASGRTDTQYF,TGTGCCAGCAGCTTAACCCTGGCTAGCGGGCGCACAGATACGCAGTATTTT,.,17,TRBV7-8,TRBJ2-3,TRBD2
CASRGSTNTGELFF,TGTGCCAGCAGGGGTAGCACCAACACCGGGGAGCTGTTTTTT,.,14,TRBV9,TRBJ2-2,.
CASSDLTRDRTFYEQYF,TGTGCCAGCAGTGACCTAACTCGGGACAGAACATTTTACGAGCAGTACTTC,.,17,TRBV2,TRBJ2-7,TRBD1
CASSSPVGEQYF,TGTGCCAGCAGCTCCCCAGTCGGGGAGCAGTACTTC,.,12,TRBV7-2,TRBJ2-7,.
CASSIGRSGNTIYF,TGTGCCAGTAGTATCGGGAGATCTGGAAACACCATATATTTT,.,14,TRBV19,TRBJ1-3,.
CASSQGGGPYGYTF,TGTGCCAGCAGCCAAGGGGGCGGACCCTATGGCTACACCTTC,.,14,TRBV4-2,TRBJ1-2,.
CASSPIASGGYEQYF,TGTGCCAGCTCACCCATTGCTAGCGGGGGATACGAGCAGTACTTC,.,15,TRBV18,TRBJ2-7,TRBD2
CASSLSWGRETQYF,TGTGCCAGCAGCTTAAGTTGGGGCCGGGAGACCCAGTACTTC,.,14,TRBV7-9,TRBJ2-5,.
CASSIGRGFRWSDNEQFF,TGTGCCAGTAGTATTGGGAGAGGGTTTCGCTGGTCGGACAATGAGCAGTTCTTC,.,18,TRBV19,TRBJ2-1,.
CASSPRGTIAGSYEQYF,TGTGCCAGTAGTCCCCGGGGTACAATCGCCGGCTCCTACGAGCAGTACTTC,.,17,TRBV19,TRBJ2-7,.
CASSDRGNQPQHF,TGTGCCAGCAGCGACAGGGGCAATCAGCCCCAGCATTTT,few,13,TRBV7-2,TRBJ1-5,TRBD1
CASSLGVRAFF,TGCGCCAGCAGCCTAGGGGTAAGAGCTTTCTTT,few,11,TRBV4-1,TRBJ1-1,.
CATSRDWGSVGSYNEQFF,TGTGCCACCAGCAGAGATTGGGGCTCCGTCGGGTCCTACAATGAGCAGTTCTTC,.,18,TRBV15,TRBJ2-1,.
CSVHTRGGDPEAFF,TGCAGCGTCCACACTCGGGGGGGAGACCCTGAAGCTTTCTTT,once,14,TRBV29-1,TRBJ1-1,.
CASSLNRPRGTEAFF,TGTGCCAGCAGTTTAAACAGGCCTAGGGGCACTGAAGCTTTCTTT,.,15,TRBV27,TRBJ1-1,.
CASSPGDSNREKLFF,TGCGCCAGCAGCCCCGGGGACAGTAACCGTGAAAAACTGTTTTTT,.,15,TRBV5-1,TRBJ1-4,TRBD1
CASRPRGRRISQHF,TGTGCCAGCAGACCCAGGGGGCGCCGGATTTCCCAGCATTTT,.,14,TRBV6-5,TRBJ1-5,TRBD1
CASSPRVLETQYF,TGTGCCAGCAGCCCACGGGTGCTAGAGACCCAGTACTTC,.,13,TRBV9,TRBJ2-5,.
CASSHPDRANYGYTF,TGCGCCAGCAGCCACCCGGACAGGGCTAACTATGGCTACACCTTC,.,15,TRBV4-3,TRBJ1-2,TRBD1
CASSKASGGESSYEQYF,TGTGCCAGCAGCAAAGCGAGCGGGGGCGAAAGCTCCTACGAGCAGTACTTC,.,17,TRBV21-1,TRBJ2-7,.
CASSEQVSYEQYF,TGTGCCAGCAGTGAACAAGTCAGCTACGAGCAGTACTTC,.,13,TRBV6-1,TRBJ2-7,.
CASSLNRGRLNTEAFF,TGTGCCAGCAGCTTGAACAGGGGGCGATTGAACACTGAAGCTTTCTTT,.,16,TRBV7-8,TRBJ1-1,TRBD1
CASSLQAVSSGNTDTQYF,TGTGCCAGCTCACTCCAGGCGGTTAGTAGCGGCAACACAGATACGCAGTATTTT,.,18,TRBV18,TRBJ2-3,.
CASSDGTAEWGTEAFF,TGTGCCAGCAGTGACGGGACAGCGGAGTGGGGCACTGAAGCTTTCTTT,.,16,TRBV6-4,TRBJ1-1,TRBD1
CASSSQGYNEQFF,TGCGCCAGCAGCTCGCAGGGGTACAATGAGCAGTTCTTC,.,13,TRBV5-1,TRBJ2-1,.
CASSDSSAGRYGYTF,TGTGCCAGCAGTGACTCGAGTGCAGGAAGGTATGGCTACACCTTC,.,15,TRBV6-4,TRBJ1-2,.
CASSFREWDAYEQYF,TGCGCCAGCAGCTTCCGGGAATGGGATGCCTACGAGCAGTACTTC,.,15,TRBV5-1,TRBJ2-7,.
CASSLSGQSNEKLFF,TGTGCCAGCAGCTTATCTGGACAGTCTAATGAAAAACTGTTTTTT,once,15,TRBV5-4,TRBJ1-4,.
CASRDSPNTGELFF,TGTGCCAGCAGAGACAGCCCGAACACCGGGGAGCTGTTTTTT,.,14,TRBV7-6,TRBJ2-2,.